Sequencing of this T cell receptor beta chain was carried out in a study of blood T cell repertoires in COVID-19. Study overall: Sites across the United States, Italy and Spain contributed samples from acute and convalescent COVID-19. T cells, B-cell-depleted T cells, or PBMCs supplied cDNA or gDNA.

The V gene lost 1 base and the J gene lost 4 bases, with 5 bases spanning the gap. The CDR3 is 13 amino acids. Per the germline V gene, CDR1 is SGHDN and CDR2 is FVKESK. The method was immunoSEQ multiplex PCR; TCRdb's version includes in-frame clones alone and lacks a portion of them. There are about 400,000 clones in the sample; 70% to 90% occur only once, and over 1.3% lies in the top ten. This clone was found once. This chain uses TRBV14 with TRBJ1-3; D is unresolved. The sequence was collected from a woman in her twenties or thirties with active or convalescent COVID-19. Sequencing used peripheral blood. The CDR3 protein is CASSQVEGNTIYF. Written as DNA, the CDR3 is TGTGCCAGCAGCCAAGTAGAGGGAAACACCATATATTTT.